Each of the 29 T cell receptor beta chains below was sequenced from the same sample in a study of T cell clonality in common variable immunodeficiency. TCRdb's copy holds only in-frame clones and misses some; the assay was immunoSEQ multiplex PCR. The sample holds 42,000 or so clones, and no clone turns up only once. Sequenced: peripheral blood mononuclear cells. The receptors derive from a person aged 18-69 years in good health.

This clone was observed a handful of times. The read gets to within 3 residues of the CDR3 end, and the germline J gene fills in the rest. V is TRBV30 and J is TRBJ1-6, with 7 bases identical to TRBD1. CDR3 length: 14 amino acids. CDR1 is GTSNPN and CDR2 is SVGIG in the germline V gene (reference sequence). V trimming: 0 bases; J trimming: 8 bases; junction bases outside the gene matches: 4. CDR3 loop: CAWSVHTGDSPLHF. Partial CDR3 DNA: TGTGCCTGGAGTGTCCATACAGGGGATTCACCC.

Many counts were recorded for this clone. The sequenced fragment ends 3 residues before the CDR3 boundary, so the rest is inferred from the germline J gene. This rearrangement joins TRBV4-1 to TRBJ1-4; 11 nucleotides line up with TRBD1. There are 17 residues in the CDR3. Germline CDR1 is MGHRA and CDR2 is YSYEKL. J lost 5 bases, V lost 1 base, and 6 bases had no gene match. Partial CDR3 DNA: TGCGCCAGCAGCCAAGGGACAGGGGGCAATCTAAATGAAAAA. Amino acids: CASSQGTGGNLNEK. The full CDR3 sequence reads CASSQGTGGNLNEKLFF.

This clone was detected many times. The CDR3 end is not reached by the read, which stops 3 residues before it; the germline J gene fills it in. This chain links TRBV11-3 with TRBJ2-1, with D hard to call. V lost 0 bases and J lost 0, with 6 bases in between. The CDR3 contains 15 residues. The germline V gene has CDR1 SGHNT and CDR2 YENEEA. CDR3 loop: CASSLDSGSYNEQFF. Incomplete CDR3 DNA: TGTGCCAGCAGCTTAGATTCCGGCTCCTACAATGAG.

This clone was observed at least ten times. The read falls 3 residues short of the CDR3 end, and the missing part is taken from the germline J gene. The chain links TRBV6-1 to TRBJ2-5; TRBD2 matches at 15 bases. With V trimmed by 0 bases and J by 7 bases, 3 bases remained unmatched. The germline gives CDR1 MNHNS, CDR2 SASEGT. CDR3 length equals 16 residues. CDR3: CASSEAGLAGGVTQYF. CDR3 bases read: TGTGCCAGCAGTGAAGCGGGACTAGCGGGAGGTGTGACC.

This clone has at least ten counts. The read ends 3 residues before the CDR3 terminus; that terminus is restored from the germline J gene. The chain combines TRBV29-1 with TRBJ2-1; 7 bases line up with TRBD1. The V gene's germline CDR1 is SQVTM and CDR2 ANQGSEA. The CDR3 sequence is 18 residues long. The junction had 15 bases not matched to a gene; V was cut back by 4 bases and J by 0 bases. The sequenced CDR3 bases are TGCAGCGTTGCTTACAACAGGGGTTGGACGAGCTCCTACAATGAG. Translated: CSVAYNRGWTSSYNE. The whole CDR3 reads CSVAYNRGWTSSYNEQFF.

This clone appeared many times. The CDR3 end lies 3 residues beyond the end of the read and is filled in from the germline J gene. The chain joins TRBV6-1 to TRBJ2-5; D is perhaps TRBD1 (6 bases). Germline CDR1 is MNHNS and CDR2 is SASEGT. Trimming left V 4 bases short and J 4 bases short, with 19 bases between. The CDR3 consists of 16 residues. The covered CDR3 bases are TGTGCCAGCAGTGCCCGGACAGTGGAGAATTTAGAGACC. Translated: CASSARTVENLET. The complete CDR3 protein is CASSARTVENLETQYF.

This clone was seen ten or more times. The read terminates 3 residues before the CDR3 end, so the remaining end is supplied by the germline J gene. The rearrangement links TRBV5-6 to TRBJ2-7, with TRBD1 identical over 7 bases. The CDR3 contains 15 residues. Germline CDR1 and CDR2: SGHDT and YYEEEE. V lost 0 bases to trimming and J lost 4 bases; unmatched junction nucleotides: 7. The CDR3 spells CASSLGTGVEYEQYF. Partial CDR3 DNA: TGTGCCAGCAGCTTGGGTACAGGGGTGGAATACGAG.

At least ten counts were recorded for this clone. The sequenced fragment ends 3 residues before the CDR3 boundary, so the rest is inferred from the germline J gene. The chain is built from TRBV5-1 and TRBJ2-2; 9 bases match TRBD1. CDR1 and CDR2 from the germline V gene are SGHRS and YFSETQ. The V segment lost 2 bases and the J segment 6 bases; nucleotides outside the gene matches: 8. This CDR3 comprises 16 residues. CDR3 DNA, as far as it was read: TGCGCCAGCAGCTTAACCGGGACAGGGATGGCCGGGGAG. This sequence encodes CASSLTGTGMAGE. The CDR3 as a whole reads CASSLTGTGMAGELFF.

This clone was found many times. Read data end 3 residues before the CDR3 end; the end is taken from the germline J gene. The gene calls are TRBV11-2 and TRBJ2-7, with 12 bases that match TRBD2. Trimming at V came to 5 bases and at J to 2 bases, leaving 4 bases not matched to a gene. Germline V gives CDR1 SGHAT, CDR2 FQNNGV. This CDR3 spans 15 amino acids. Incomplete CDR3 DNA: TGTGCCAGCAGCCCGCGGACTAGCGGGGCCTACGAG. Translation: CASSPRTSGAYE. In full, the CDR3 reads CASSPRTSGAYEQYF.

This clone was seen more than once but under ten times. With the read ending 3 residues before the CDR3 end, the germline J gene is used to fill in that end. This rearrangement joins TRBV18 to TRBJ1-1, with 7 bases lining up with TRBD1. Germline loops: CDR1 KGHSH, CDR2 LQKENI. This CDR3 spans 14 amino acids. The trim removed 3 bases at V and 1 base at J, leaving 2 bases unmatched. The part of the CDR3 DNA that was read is TGTGCCAGCTCACCGGGGACAGAGAACACTGAA. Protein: CASSPGTENTE. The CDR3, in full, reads CASSPGTENTEAFF.

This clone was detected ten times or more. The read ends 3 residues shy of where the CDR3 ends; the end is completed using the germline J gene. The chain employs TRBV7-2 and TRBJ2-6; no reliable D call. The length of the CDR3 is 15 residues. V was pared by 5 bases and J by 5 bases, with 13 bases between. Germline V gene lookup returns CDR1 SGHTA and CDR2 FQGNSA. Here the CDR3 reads CASSPAQARANVLTF. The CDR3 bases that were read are TGTGCCAGCAGCCCCGCCCAGGCCAGGGCCAACGTC.

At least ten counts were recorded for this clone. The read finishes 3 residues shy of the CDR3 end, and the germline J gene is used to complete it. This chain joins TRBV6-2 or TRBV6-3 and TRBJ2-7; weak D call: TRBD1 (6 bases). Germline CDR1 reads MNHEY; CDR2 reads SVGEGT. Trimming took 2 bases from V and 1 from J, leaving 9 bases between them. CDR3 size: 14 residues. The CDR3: CASSYRTVSYEQYF. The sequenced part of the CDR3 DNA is TGTGCCAGCAGTTACCGGACAGTTTCCTACGAG.

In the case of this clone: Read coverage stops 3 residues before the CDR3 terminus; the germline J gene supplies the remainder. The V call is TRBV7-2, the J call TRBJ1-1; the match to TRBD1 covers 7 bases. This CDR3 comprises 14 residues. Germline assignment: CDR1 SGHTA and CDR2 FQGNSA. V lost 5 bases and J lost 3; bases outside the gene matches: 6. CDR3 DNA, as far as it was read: TGTGCCAGCAGCGCCCCGACAGGGTACACTGAA. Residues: CASSAPTGYTE. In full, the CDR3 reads CASSAPTGYTEAFF. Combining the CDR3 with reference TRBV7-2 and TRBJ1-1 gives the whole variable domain GAGVSQSPSNKVTEKGKDVELRCDPISGHTALYWYRQSLGQGLEFLIYFQGNSAPDKSGLPSDRFSAERTGGSVSTLTIQRTQQEDSAVYLCASSAPTGYTEAFFGQGTRLTVV.

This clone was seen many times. The DNA read from the CDR3 is TGTGCCAGCAGCTTTTACAAAGGGGTATCCTACGAG. Encoded protein: CASSFYKGVSYE. The entire CDR3 protein is CASSFYKGVSYEQYF. The J gene is TRBJ2-7, the V gene TRBV7-2; tentative D call: TRBD1 (5 bases). The CDR3 is cut off 3 residues early in the read; its end comes from the germline J gene. Trimming left V 3 bases short and J 1 base short, with 13 bases between. Germline CDR1 SGHTA, CDR2 FQGNSA. The CDR3 is 15 residues long. Full variable domain (rest looked up from reference TRBV7-2 and TRBJ2-7): GAGVSQSPSNKVTEKGKDVELRCDPISGHTALYWYRQSLGQGLEFLIYFQGNSAPDKSGLPSDRFSAERTGGSVSTLTIQRTQQEDSAVYLCASSFYKGVSYEQYFGPGTRLTVT.

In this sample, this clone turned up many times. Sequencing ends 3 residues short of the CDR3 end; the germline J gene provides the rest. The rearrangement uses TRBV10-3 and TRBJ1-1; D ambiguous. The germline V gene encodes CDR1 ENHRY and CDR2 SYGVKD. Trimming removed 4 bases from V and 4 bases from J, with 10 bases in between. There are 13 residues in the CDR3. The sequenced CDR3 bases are TGTGCCATCAGTGGAACCACGGGCACTGAA. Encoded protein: CAISGTTGTE. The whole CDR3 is CAISGTTGTEAFF.

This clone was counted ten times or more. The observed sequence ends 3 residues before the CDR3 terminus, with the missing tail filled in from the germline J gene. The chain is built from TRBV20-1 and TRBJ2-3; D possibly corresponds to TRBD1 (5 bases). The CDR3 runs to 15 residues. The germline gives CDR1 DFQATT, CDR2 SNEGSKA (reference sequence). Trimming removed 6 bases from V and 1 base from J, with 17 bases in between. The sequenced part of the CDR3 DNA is TGCAGTGCCCCTCGCCCAGGGTTTGGCACAGATACG. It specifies CSAPRPGFGTDT. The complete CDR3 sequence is CSAPRPGFGTDTQYF.

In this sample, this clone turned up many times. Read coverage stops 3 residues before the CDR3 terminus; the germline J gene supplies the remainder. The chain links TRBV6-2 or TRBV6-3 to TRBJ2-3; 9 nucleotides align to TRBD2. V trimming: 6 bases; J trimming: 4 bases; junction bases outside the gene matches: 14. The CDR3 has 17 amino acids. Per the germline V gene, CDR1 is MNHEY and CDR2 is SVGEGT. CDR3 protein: CASRMRGGALLPDTQYF. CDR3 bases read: TGTGCCAGCAGGATGCGGGGGGGGGCATTATTGCCAGATACG.

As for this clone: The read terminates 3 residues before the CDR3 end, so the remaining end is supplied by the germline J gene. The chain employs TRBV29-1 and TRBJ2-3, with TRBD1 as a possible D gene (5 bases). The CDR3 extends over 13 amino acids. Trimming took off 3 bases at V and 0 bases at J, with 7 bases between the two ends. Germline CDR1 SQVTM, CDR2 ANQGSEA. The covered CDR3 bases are TGCAGCGTTGACAGGGAAAGCACAGATACG. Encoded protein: CSVDRESTDT. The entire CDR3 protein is CSVDRESTDTQYF.

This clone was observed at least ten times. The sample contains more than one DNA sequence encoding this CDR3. The CDR3 loop is CASSSPPETGSIRGNTIYF. The sequenced CDR3 bases are TGTGCCAGCAGCTCACCCCCGGAGACGGGGTCAATTCGAGGAAACACC. V and J are TRBV7-1 and TRBJ1-3, with D unclear. The read falls 3 residues short of the CDR3 end, and the missing part is taken from the germline J gene. TRBV7-1 falls under the ORF class, with uncertain function. Trimming removed 2 bases from V and 4 bases from J, with 24 bases in between. The CDR3 consists of 19 residues.

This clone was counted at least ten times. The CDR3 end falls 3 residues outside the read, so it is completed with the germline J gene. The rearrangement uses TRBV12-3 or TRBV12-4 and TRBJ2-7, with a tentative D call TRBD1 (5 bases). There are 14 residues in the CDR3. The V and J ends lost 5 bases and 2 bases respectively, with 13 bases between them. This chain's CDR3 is CASSKQGSAYEQYF. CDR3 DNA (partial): TGTGCCAGCAGTAAGCAGGGATCTGCCTACGAG.

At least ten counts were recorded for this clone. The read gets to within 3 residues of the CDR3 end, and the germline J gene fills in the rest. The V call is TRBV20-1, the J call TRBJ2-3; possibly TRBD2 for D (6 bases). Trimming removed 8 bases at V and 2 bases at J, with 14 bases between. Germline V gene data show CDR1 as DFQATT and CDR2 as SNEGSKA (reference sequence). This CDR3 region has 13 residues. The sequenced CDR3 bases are TGCAGTTACGGGGGAGGACCCACAGATACG. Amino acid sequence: CSYGGGPTDT. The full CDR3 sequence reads CSYGGGPTDTQYF.

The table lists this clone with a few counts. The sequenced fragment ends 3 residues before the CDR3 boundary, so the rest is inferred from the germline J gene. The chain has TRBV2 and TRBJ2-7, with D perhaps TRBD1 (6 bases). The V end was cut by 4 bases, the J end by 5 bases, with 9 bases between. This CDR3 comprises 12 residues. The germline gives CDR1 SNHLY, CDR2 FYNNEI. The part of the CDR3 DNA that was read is TGTGCCAGCAGTGTGGCAGGGGACGAG. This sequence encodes CASSVAGDE. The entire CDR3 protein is CASSVAGDEQYF.

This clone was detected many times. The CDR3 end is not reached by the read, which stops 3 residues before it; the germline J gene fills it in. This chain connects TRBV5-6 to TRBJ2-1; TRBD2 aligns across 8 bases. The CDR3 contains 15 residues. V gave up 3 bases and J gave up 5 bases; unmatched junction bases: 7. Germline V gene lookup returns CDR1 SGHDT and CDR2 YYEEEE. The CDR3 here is CASSSGLVPHNEQFF. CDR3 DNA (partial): TGTGCCAGCAGCTCGGGACTAGTTCCCCACAATGAG.

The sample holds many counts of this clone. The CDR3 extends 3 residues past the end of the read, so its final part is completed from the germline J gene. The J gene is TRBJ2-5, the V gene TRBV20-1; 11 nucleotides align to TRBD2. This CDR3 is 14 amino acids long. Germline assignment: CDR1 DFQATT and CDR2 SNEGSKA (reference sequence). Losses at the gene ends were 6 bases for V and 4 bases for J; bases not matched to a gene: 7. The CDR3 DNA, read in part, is TGCAGTGCCGACACTAGCGGGAGTTCAGAGACC. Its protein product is CSADTSGSSET. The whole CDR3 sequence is CSADTSGSSETQYF.

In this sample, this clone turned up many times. The sequenced part of the CDR3 DNA is TGCAGTGCTTACAGGGCGGCTGGGGCCAACGTC. It specifies CSAYRAAGANV. The whole CDR3 is CSAYRAAGANVLTF. This sequence joins TRBV20-1 and TRBJ2-6; D possibly corresponds to TRBD1 (6 bases). The missing CDR3 end, 3 residues past where the read stops, is filled in from the germline J gene. CDR3 length: 14 amino acids. Trimming removed 5 bases from V and 2 bases from J, with 10 bases in between. The germline CDR1 and CDR2 sequences are DFQATT and SNEGSKA (reference sequence).

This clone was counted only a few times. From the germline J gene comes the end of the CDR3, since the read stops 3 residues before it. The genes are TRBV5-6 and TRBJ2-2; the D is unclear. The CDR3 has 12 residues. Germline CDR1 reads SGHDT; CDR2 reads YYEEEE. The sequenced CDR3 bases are TGTGCCAGCAGCCTTGGCCCGTCACCG. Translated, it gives CASSLGPSP. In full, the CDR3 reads CASSLGPSPLFF. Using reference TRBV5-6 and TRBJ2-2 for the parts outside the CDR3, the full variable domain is DAGVTQSPTHLIKTRGQQVTLRCSPKSGHDTVSWYQQALGQGPQFIFQYYEEEERQRGNFPDRFSGHQFPNYSSELNVNALLLGDSALYLCASSLGPSPLFFGEGSRLTVL.

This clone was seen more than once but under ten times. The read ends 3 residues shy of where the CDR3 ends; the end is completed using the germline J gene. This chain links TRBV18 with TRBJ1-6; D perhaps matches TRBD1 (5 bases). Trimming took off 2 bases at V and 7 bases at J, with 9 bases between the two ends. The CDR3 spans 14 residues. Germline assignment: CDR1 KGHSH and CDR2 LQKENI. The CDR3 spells CASSPKGVNSPLHF. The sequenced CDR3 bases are TGTGCCAGCTCACCAAAAGGGGTCAATTCACCC.

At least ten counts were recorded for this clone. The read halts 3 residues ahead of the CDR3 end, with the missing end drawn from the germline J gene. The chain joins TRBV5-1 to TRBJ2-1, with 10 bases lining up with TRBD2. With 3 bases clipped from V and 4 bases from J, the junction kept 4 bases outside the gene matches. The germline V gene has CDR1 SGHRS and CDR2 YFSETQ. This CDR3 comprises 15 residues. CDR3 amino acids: CASSSLAGGYNEQFF. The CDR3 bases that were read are TGCGCCAGCAGCTCGTTAGCGGGAGGTTACAATGAG. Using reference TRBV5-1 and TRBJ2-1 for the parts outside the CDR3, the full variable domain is KAGVTQTPRYLIKTRGQQVTLSCSPISGHRSVSWYQQTPGQGLQFLFEYFSETQRNKGNFPGRFSGRQFSNSRSEMNVSTLELGDSALYLCASSSLAGGYNEQFFGPGTRLTVL.

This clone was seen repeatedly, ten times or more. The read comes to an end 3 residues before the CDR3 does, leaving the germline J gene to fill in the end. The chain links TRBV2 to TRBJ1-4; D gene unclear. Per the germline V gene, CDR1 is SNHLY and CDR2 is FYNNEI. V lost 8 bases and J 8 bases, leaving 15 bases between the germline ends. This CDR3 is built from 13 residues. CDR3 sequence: CASSTRGYEKLFF. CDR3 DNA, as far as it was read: TGTGCCAGCTCTACCCGGGGTTACGAAAAA.